This T cell receptor beta chain is from a study of esophageal squamous cell carcinoma under preoperative chemotherapy. Study results and caveats: Peripheral T cells showed a significant TCR diversity increase after chemotherapy, unlike tumor-infiltrating lymphocytes. After treatment, tumor-infiltrating lymphocytes seemed to come partly from incoming peripheral T cells, not only local changes. After paclitaxel-nedaplatin, abundant clones were more likely to contract than amplify.

Time point defined: before preoperative PTX-NDP chemotherapy. Preoperative chemotherapy with paclitaxel-nedaplatin was given to patients before surgery. In TCRdb, the PCR reads were re-called with MiXCR into one record per CDR3 protein. The top ten clones hold less than 15% of a sample with about 30,000 distinct CDR3 sequences, roughly 48% of them seen once. Germline CDR1 reads SGHVS; CDR2 reads FQNEAQ. The V gene lost 1 base and the J gene lost 13 bases, with 17 bases spanning the gap. This CDR3 contains 14 residues. This clonotype was picked up many times. Its antigen is currently unknown. The sequence was obtained from a human donor with esophageal squamous cell carcinoma. The donor label of this sample is uncertain. The chain has TRBV7-8 and TRBJ2-4, with D possibly TRBD2 on 5 matching bases. Sampling was conducted from a patient given preoperative chemotherapy. The CDR3 loop is CASSLGSDRAEQYF. As DNA, the CDR3 is TGTGCCAGCAGCTTAGGTAGCGACCGGGCTGAGCAGTACTTC. The full variable domain, in which reference TRBV7-8 and TRBJ2-4 provide the parts outside the CDR3, is GAGVSQSPRYKVAKRGQDVALRCDPISGHVSLFWYQQALGQGPEFLTYFQNEAQLDKSGLPSDRFFAERPEGSVSTLKIQRTQQEDSAVYLCASSLGSDRAEQYFGAGTRLSVL.